The entry below gives a single T cell receptor (beta chain) sequence along with its context. Antigen: not known. This entry belongs to a study of T cell responses to AZD1222 COVID-19 vaccine. Study-wide results and limits: Spike-specific TCR repertoires showed rising breadth and depth after two AZD1222 doses. Among AZD1222 vaccinees, only six were seropositive at baseline.

The table came from immunoSEQ multiplex PCR; TCRdb's copy has only in-frame clones and leaves some out. This sample carries about 120,000 clones, 70% to 90% of them seen once, and the ten largest clones take roughly 3.2%. The sequence came from an adult in good health. The material sequenced was peripheral blood, taken on day 0 of AZD1222 vaccination.

The CDR3 region is CASSPGTNEKLFF. CDR3 nucleotide sequence: TGTGCCAGTTCTCCAGGGACTAATGAAAAACTGTTTTTT. V usage is TRBV2 and J usage is TRBJ1-4; a possible D gene is TRBD1 (5 bases). V was clipped by 9 bases and J by 2 bases, with 10 bases between them. The germline V gene has CDR1 SNHLY and CDR2 FYNNEI. The CDR3 totals 13 residues.